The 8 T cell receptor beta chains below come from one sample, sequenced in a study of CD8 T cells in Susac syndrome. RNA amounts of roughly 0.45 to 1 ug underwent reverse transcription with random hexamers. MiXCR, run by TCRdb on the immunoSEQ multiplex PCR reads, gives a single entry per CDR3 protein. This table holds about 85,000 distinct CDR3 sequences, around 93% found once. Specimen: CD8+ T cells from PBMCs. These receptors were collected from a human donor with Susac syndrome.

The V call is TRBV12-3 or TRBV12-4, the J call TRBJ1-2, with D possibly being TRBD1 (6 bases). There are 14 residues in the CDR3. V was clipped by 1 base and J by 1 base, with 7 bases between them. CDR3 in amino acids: CASSLGTDNYGYTF. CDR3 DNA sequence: TGTGCCAGCAGTTTAGGGACAGATAACTATGGCTACACCTTC.

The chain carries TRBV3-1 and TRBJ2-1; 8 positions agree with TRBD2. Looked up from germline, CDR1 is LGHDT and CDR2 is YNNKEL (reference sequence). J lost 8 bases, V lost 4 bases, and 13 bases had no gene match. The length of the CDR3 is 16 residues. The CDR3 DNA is TGTGCCAGCAGCCGAGACGGAACTAGCGGTTGGGATGAGCAGTTCTTC. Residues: CASSRDGTSGWDEQFF.

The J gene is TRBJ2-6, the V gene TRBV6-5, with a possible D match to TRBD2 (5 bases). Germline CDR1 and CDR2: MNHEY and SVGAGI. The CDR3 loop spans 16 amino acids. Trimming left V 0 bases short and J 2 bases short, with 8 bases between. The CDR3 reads CASSYSDLTGANVLTF. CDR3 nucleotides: TGTGCCAGCAGTTACTCGGACTTGACTGGGGCCAACGTCCTGACTTTC.

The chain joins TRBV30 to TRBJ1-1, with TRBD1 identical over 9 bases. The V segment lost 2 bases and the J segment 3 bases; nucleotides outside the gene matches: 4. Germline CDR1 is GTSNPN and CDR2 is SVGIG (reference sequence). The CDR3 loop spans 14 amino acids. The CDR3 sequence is CAWSSGTGYTEAFF. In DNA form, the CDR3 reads TGTGCCTGGAGTTCCGGGACAGGGTACACTGAAGCTTTCTTT.

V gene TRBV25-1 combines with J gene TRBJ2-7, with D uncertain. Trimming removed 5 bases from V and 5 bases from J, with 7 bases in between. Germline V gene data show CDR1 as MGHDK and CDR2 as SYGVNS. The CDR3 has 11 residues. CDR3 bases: TGTGCCAGCAGTAACCTAAACGAGCAGTACTTC. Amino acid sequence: CASSNLNEQYF.

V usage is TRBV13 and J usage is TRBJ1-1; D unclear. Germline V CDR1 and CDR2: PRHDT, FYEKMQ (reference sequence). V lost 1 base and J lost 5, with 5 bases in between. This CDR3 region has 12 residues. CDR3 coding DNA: TGTGCCAGCAGCTTAGAACGGACTGAAGCTTTCTTT. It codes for CASSLERTEAFF.

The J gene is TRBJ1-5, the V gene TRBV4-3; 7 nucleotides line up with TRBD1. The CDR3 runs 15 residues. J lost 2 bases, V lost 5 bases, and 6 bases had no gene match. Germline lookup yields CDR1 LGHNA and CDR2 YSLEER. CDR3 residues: CASSSTTGRNQPQHF. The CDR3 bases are TGCGCCAGCAGCTCGACGACAGGGCGCAATCAGCCCCAGCATTTT.

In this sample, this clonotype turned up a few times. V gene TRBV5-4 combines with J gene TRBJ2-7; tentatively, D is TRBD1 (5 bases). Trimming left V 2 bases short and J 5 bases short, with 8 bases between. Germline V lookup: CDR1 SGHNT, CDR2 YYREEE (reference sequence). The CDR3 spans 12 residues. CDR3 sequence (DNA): TGTGCCAGCAGCTTAGGGGCCAACGAGCAGTACTTC. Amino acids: CASSLGANEQYF.